The 23 T cell receptor beta chains reported below all come from one sample, sequenced in a study of shared clonotypes between healthy human individuals. Sequencing was performed with immunoSEQ multiplex PCR; in TCRdb, only in-frame clones are kept and a portion is missing. The sample has about 330,000 clones; roughly 91% are singletons. The sample was memory CD8+ T cells sorted from blood. As to subset: CD45RO+ cells pooled with CCR7-negative TemRA cells. The receptor set was obtained from a young man in good health.

The V gene is TRBV11-2, the J gene TRBJ2-1, with D unclear. The CDR3 extends over 15 amino acids. Germline V gives CDR1 SGHAT, CDR2 FQNNGV. Trimming stripped 1 base from V and 6 bases from J, with 13 bases between. The CDR3 coding sequence is TGTGCCAGCAGCTTAGGGGCAGGCTTGGGCAATGAGCAGTTCTTC. It translates to CASSLGAGLGNEQFF.

The genes are TRBV6-5 and TRBJ2-7; 7 bases are shared with TRBD2. J was trimmed by 7 bases and V by 4 bases; bases with no gene match: 1. This CDR3 contains 11 residues. Germline V lookup: CDR1 MNHEY, CDR2 SVGAGI. This CDR3 reads CASSFGGEQYF. CDR3 DNA: TGTGCCAGCAGTTTCGGGGGGGAGCAGTACTTC.

The J gene is TRBJ2-7, the V gene TRBV5-1; D gene ambiguous. There are 15 residues in the CDR3. The germline V and J ends were trimmed by 1 base and 0 bases, with 11 bases remaining between them. In germline, CDR1 is SGHRS, CDR2 YFSETQ. The CDR3 DNA is TGCGCCAGCAGCTTGTATAAACTTCACTCCTACGAGCAGTACTTC. This codes for CASSLYKLHSYEQYF.

Only one count was recorded for this clone. The chain recombines TRBV5-5 with TRBJ1-2, with D possibly being TRBD1 (5 bases). The CDR3 is 18 amino acids. The germline CDR1 and CDR2 sequences are SGHKS and YYEKEE (reference sequence). Trimming pared 2 bases from V and 8 bases from J, leaving 28 bases between. In nucleotides, the CDR3 is TGTGCCAGCAGCTTTTTCCCTGGGCAGGGCGTGAGATACGACGGCTACACCTTC. It is translated as CASSFFPGQGVRYDGYTF.

For the CDR3, the DNA is TGTGCCAGCAGCCTCCTGTACAGGGGGCGCGGAAACACCATATATTTT. It codes for CASSLLYRGRGNTIYF. The chain has TRBV14 and TRBJ1-3, with 9 bases lining up with TRBD1. V shed 4 bases, J shed 4 bases, and the junction held 8 bases outside the gene matches. CDR1 is SGHDN and CDR2 is FVKESK in the germline V gene. There are 16 residues in the CDR3.

V gene TRBV30 combines with J gene TRBJ1-1, with a tentative D call TRBD1 (5 bases). Trimming cost V 0 bases and J 3 bases, with 5 bases left between them. In germline, CDR1 is GTSNPN, CDR2 SVGIG (reference sequence). The CDR3 runs 12 residues. The CDR3 here is CAWSVQDTEAFF. Here the CDR3 DNA reads TGTGCCTGGAGTGTACAGGACACTGAAGCTTTCTTT.

This clone was counted a few times. V is TRBV28 and J is TRBJ2-3, with 8 bases aligning to TRBD1. From germline, CDR1 is MDHEN and CDR2 SYDVKM. CDR3 length equals 14 residues. Germline trimming cut 8 bases from V and 0 bases from J; bases unmatched to any gene: 4. The CDR3 spells CASVRDRSTDTQYF. For the CDR3, the DNA is TGTGCCAGCGTCAGGGACAGGAGCACAGATACGCAGTATTTT.

The chain has TRBV6-5 and TRBJ2-2; 7 bases are a match to TRBD2. Per the germline V gene, CDR1 is MNHEY and CDR2 is SVGAGI. This CDR3 has 13 residues. With 6 bases clipped from V and 4 bases from J, the junction kept 2 bases outside the gene matches. CDR3 DNA: TGTGCCAGCAGGGGACTACCCACCGGGGAGCTGTTTTTT. It codes for CASRGLPTGELFF.

To note about this clone: Since a far larger clone is one base different, this is likely a read error. The CDR3 sequence is CASSEDRGFSYEQYF. CDR3 coding DNA: TGTGCCAGCAGTGAGGACAGGGGGTTCTCCTACGAGCAGTACTTC. The J gene is TRBJ2-7, the V gene TRBV6-1; TRBD1 matches 10 bases. The CDR3 sequence is 15 residues long. V dropped 3 bases and J dropped 0; count of bases not matched to a gene: 2. Germline V gene lookup returns CDR1 MNHNS and CDR2 SASEGT.

The chain links TRBV5-1 to TRBJ2-7; D remains ambiguous. The CDR3 spans 12 residues. The V gene's germline CDR1 is SGHRS and CDR2 YFSETQ. V gave up 5 bases and J gave up 3 bases, with 9 bases separating them. The CDR3 DNA is TGCGCCAGCAGTACAGAAAACTACGAGCAGTACTTC. Amino acid sequence: CASSTENYEQYF.

V gene TRBV7-8 combines with J gene TRBJ1-1; D gene ambiguous. CDR3 size: 13 residues. Germline CDR1 is SGHVS and CDR2 is FQNEAQ. The germline V and J ends were trimmed by 3 bases and 1 base, with 6 bases remaining between them. CDR3: CASSFWENTEAFF. The CDR3 coding sequence is TGTGCCAGCAGCTTTTGGGAGAACACTGAAGCTTTCTTT. The variable domain in full, completed from reference TRBV7-8 and TRBJ1-1, reads GAGVSQSPRYKVAKRGQDVALRCDPISGHVSLFWYQQALGQGPEFLTYFQNEAQLDKSGLPSDRFFAERPEGSVSTLKIQRTQQEDSAVYLCASSFWENTEAFFGQGTRLTVV.

The rearrangement joins TRBV6-5 to TRBJ1-1; a possible D gene is TRBD1 (5 bases). Trimming took off 7 bases at V and 1 base at J, with 10 bases between the two ends. This CDR3 region has 13 residues. The germline CDR1 and CDR2 sequences are MNHEY and SVGAGI. In DNA, the CDR3 is TGTGCCAGCATCCCGGGGGGGAACACTGAAGCTTTCTTT. Encoded protein: CASIPGGNTEAFF.

The chain employs TRBV10-2 and TRBJ2-7; D possibly corresponds to TRBD2 (5 bases). The CDR3 covers 14 residues. Trimming cost V 3 bases and J 2 bases, with 11 bases left between them. Germline assignment: CDR1 WSHSY and CDR2 SAAADI. The CDR3, as DNA: TGCGCCAGCAGTGAAGGAGCGGACCCCTACGAGCAGTACTTC. Amino acid sequence: CASSEGADPYEQYF.

The chain employs TRBV5-6 and TRBJ2-7; no definite D call. This CDR3 spans 14 amino acids. In germline, CDR1 is SGHDT, CDR2 YYEEEE. Trimming shortened V by 2 bases and J by 0 bases, and 9 bases separated the two germline ends. The DNA for the CDR3 is TGTGCCAGCAGCTTAGCAGTTAGCTCCTACGAGCAGTACTTC. Translation: CASSLAVSSYEQYF. Together with reference TRBV5-6 and TRBJ2-7, the CDR3 gives the full variable domain: DAGVTQSPTHLIKTRGQQVTLRCSPKSGHDTVSWYQQALGQGPQFIFQYYEEEERQRGNFPDRFSGHQFPNYSSELNVNALLLGDSALYLCASSLAVSSYEQYFGPGTRLTVT.

V usage is TRBV11-2 and J usage is TRBJ1-2; D remains unclear. Germline V CDR1 and CDR2: SGHAT, FQNNGV. The CDR3 is 14 amino acids. The germline V and J ends were trimmed by 0 bases and 4 bases, with 9 bases remaining between them. The CDR3 spells CASSLEGTAYGYTF. DNA for the CDR3: TGTGCCAGCAGCTTAGAGGGCACAGCCTATGGCTACACCTTC.

The genes are TRBV4-1 and TRBJ1-1; weak D call: TRBD1 (6 bases). Trimming pared 1 base from V and 1 base from J, leaving 13 bases between. This CDR3 region has 16 residues. The germline V gene encodes CDR1 MGHRA and CDR2 YSYEKL. The CDR3 DNA reads TGCGCCAGCAGCCAAGGCCTCCAAGGGGGGAACACTGAAGCTTTCTTT. It specifies CASSQGLQGGNTEAFF.

This chain uses TRBV4-1 with TRBJ2-7; TRBD1 might be the D (6 bases). V lost 1 base and J lost 2, with 12 bases in between. Germline values: CDR1 MGHRA, CDR2 YSYEKL. The CDR3 has 15 amino acids. The chain's CDR3 is CASSQVQGPPYEQYF. As DNA, the CDR3 is TGCGCCAGCAGCCAAGTTCAGGGGCCCCCCTACGAGCAGTACTTC.

This clone was picked up a small number of times. The rearrangement uses TRBV29-1 and TRBJ1-1; D call uncertain. The germline V gene has CDR1 SQVTM and CDR2 ANQGSEA. Deletions cut 7 bases from V and 0 bases from J, with 6 bases between. The CDR3 length is 11 residues. CDR3 coding DNA: TGCAGCGCCCGCCTGAACACTGAAGCTTTCTTT. Its protein is CSARLNTEAFF.

This rearrangement joins TRBV5-1 to TRBJ2-1; a weak D match, TRBD1 (6 bases). The CDR3 extends over 11 amino acids. CDR1 is SGHRS and CDR2 is YFSETQ in the germline V gene. V lost 3 bases, J lost 9 bases, and 7 bases lay in between. CDR3: CASSYRVEQFF. As DNA, the CDR3 is TGCGCCAGCAGCTACAGGGTTGAGCAGTTCTTC.

The chain uses TRBV27 and TRBJ2-7; 7 bases align to TRBD1. Germline lookup yields CDR1 MNHEY and CDR2 SMNVEV (reference sequence). The trim removed 7 bases at V and 0 bases at J, leaving 9 bases unmatched. This CDR3 is 15 amino acids long. CDR3 loop: CASTPTGPDSYEQYF. CDR3 bases: TGTGCCAGCACCCCGACAGGGCCGGACTCCTACGAGCAGTACTTC.

The rearrangement links TRBV7-8 to TRBJ1-5; a possible D gene is TRBD1 (6 bases). In germline, CDR1 is SGHVS, CDR2 FQNEAQ. V lost 5 bases and J lost 2, with 13 bases in between. The CDR3 spans 15 residues. The CDR3 loop reads CASSATGIGNQPQHF. The CDR3 region has the DNA TGTGCCAGCAGCGCAACAGGGATCGGCAATCAGCCCCAGCATTTT. The full variable domain, with the rest looked up from reference TRBV7-8 and TRBJ1-5, is GAGVSQSPRYKVAKRGQDVALRCDPISGHVSLFWYQQALGQGPEFLTYFQNEAQLDKSGLPSDRFFAERPEGSVSTLKIQRTQQEDSAVYLCASSATGIGNQPQHFGDGTRLSIL.

The rearrangement links TRBV30 to TRBJ1-2; possible D gene TRBD1, 5 bases. Per germline, CDR1 GTSNPN and CDR2 SVGIG (reference sequence). CDR3 length: 14 residues. V gave up 3 bases and J gave up 3 bases, with 14 bases separating them. CDR3 bases: TGTGCCTGGAGAAGAAGAGGGGCTGACTATGGCTACACCTTC. Its translation is CAWRRRGADYGYTF.

The chain carries TRBV11-2 and TRBJ2-3, with 8 bases fitting TRBD2. Germline loops: CDR1 SGHAT, CDR2 FQNNGV. The CDR3 runs to 17 residues. V shed 0 bases, J shed 6 bases, and the junction held 11 bases outside the gene matches. Here the CDR3 reads CASSLERLARSRDTQYF. The CDR3 nucleotides are TGTGCCAGCAGCTTAGAGAGACTAGCGCGTTCTCGGGATACGCAGTATTTT.